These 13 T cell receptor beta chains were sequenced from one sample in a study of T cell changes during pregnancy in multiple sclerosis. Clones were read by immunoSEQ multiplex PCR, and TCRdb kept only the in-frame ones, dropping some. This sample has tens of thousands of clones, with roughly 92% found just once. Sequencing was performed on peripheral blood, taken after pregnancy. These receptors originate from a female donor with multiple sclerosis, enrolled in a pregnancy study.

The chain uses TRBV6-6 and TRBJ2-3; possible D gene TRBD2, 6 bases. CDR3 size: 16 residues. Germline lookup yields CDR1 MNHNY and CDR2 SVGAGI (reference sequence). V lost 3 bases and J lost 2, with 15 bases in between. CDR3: CASSYPHERVTDTQYF. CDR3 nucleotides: TGTGCCAGCAGTTATCCCCACGAGCGGGTCACAGATACGCAGTATTTT.

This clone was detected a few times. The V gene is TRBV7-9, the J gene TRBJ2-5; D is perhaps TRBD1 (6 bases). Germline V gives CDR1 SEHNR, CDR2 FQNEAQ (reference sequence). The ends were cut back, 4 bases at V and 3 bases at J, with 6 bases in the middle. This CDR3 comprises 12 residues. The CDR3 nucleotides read TGTGCCAGCAGCTCAGGGGAAGAGACCCAGTACTTC. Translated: CASSSGEETQYF. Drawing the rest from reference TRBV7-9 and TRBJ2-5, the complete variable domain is DTGVSQNPRHKITKRGQNVTFRCDPISEHNRLYWYRQTLGQGPEFLTYFQNEAQLEKSRLLSDRFSAERPKGSFSTLEIQRTEQGDSAMYLCASSSGEETQYFGPGTRLLVL.

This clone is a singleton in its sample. The CDR3 bases are TGCAGCGTAATGGGACAGCGACTTTACAATGAGCAGTTCTTC. Protein sequence: CSVMGQRLYNEQFF. V gene TRBV29-1 combines with J gene TRBJ2-1; 7 nucleotides match TRBD1. V trimming: 6 bases; J trimming: 4 bases; junction bases outside the gene matches: 9. Per the germline V gene, CDR1 is SQVTM and CDR2 is ANQGSEA. CDR3 length: 14 residues.

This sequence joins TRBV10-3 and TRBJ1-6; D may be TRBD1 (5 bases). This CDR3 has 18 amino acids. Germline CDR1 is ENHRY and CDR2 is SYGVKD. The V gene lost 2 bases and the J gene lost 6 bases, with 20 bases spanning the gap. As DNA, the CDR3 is TGTGCCATCAGTGAGACGCGGGGGGGGGTTTCCCTTAATTCACCCCTCCACTTT. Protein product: CAISETRGGVSLNSPLHF.

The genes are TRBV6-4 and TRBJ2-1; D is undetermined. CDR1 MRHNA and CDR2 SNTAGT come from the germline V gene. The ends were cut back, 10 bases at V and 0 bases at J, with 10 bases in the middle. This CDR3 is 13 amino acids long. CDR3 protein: CATSLSSYNEQFF. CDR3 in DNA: TGTGCCACATCACTGAGCTCCTACAATGAGCAGTTCTTC.

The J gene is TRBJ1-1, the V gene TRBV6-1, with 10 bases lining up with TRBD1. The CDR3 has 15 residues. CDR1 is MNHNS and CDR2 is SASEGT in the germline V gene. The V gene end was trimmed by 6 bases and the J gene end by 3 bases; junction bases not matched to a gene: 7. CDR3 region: CASSPGTGVYTEAFF. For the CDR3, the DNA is TGTGCCAGCAGCCCCGGGACAGGGGTTTACACTGAAGCTTTCTTT.

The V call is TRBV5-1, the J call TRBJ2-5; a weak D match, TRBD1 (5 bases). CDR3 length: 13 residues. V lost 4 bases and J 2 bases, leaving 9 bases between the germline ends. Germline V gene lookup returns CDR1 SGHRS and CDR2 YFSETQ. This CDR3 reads CASSPGLQETQYF. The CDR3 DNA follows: TGCGCCAGCAGCCCAGGGCTTCAAGAGACCCAGTACTTC.

In nucleotides, the CDR3 is TGTGCCAGCAGCTCCCGGAGGGTAGGGCGGGCTGAGCAGTTCTTC. Translating gives CASSSRRVGRAEQFF. The V call is TRBV7-2, the J call TRBJ2-1; TRBD2 is a possible D gene (6 bases). The CDR3 is 15 amino acids. V was trimmed by 4 bases and J by 9 bases, leaving 19 bases between them. Germline lookup yields CDR1 SGHTA and CDR2 FQGNSA.

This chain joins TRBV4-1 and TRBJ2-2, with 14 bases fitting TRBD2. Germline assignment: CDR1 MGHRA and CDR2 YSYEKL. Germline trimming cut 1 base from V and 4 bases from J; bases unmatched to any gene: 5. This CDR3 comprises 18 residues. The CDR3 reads CASSQAGLAGVGTGELFF. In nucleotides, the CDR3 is TGCGCCAGCAGCCAAGCGGGACTAGCGGGGGTGGGCACCGGGGAGCTGTTTTTT.

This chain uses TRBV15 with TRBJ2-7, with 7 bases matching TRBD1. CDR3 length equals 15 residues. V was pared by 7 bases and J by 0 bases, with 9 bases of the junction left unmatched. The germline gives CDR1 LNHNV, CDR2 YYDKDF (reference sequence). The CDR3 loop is CATTQRQGNSYEQYF. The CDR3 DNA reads TGTGCCACCACCCAACGACAGGGAAACTCCTACGAGCAGTACTTC.

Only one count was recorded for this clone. The DNA of the CDR3 is TGTGCCAGCAGCGTAGAGACAGGGCGGAACACTGAAGCTTTCTTT. It is translated as CASSVETGRNTEAFF. This rearrangement joins TRBV9 to TRBJ1-1, with 7 bases fitting TRBD1. Looked up from germline, CDR1 is SGDLS and CDR2 is YYNGEE. Trimming cost V 0 bases and J 1 base; bases outside gene matches: 3. The CDR3 loop spans 15 amino acids.

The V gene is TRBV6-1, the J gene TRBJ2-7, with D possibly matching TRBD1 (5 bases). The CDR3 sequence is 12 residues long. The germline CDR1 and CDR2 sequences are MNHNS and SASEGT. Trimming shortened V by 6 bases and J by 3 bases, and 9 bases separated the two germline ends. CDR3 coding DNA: TGTGCCAGCAGGCTAAGGGGCTACGAGCAGTACTTC. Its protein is CASRLRGYEQYF.

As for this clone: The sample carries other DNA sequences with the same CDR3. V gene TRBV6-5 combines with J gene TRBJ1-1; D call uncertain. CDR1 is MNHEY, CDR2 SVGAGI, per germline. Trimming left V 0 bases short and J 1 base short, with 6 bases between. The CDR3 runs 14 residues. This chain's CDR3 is CASSYSSRNTEAFF. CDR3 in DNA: TGTGCCAGCAGTTACTCGAGCCGGAACACTGAAGCTTTCTTT.